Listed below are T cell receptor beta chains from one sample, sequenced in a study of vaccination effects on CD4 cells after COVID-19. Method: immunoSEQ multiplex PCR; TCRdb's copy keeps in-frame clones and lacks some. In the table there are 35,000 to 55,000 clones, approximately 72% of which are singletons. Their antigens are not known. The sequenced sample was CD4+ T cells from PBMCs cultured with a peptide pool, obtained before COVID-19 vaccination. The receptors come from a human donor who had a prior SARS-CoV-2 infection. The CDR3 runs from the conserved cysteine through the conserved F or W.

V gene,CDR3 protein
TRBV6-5,CASSYDPFPREQYF
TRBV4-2,CASSQREASGSTDTQYF
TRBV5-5,CASSPDRDGYTF
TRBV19,CASSTTAKGRYEQYF
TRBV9,CASSVAAGRGDEQFF
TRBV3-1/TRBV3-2,CASSQGYGVTEAFF
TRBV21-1,CASSMSHRGLRSYEQYF
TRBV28,CATRQGMNTEAFF
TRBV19,CASRRTGYDSPLHF
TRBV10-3,CAISETDYGYTF
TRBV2,CASDLGSNQPQHF